This entry features one TCR beta chain sequence. The sample comes from a study of blood T cells in healthy people across ages. Then a second PCR, running about 6 to 11 cycles, was carried out with a sample-barcoded 5' primer and a J-beta primer mix. TCRdb re-called the 5' RACE reads through MiXCR, storing one row per CDR3 protein. The sample includes a few hundred thousand distinct CDR3 sequences, over 45% of them seen just once. CDR3 size: 15 residues. V lost 6 bases and J 6 bases, leaving 19 bases between the germline ends. The sequenced sample was blood. The TCR sequence derives from a man between 60 and 75 years old in good health. The chain employs TRBV12-3 or TRBV12-4 and TRBJ2-3; TRBD1 or TRBD2 may be the D gene (5 bases each). CDR3 coding DNA: TGTGCCAGCAGGGACAATTGGGAGCAGGGTGATACGCAGTATTTT. It specifies CASRDNWEQGDTQYF.